The rows below give T cell receptor beta chains drawn from one sample of a study of human T cells and chemical hapten exposure. TCRdb redid the calling of the RACE reads with MiXCR, one entry per CDR3 protein. The top ten clones hold about 7.7% of a sample with about 350,000 distinct CDR3 sequences, about 5% of them seen once. The sample here was whole blood, taken in connection with sensitization to the hapten diphenylcyclopropenone (DPC). These receptor sequences come from a woman between 18 and 30 years old with alopecia areata. Some clones in this sample may be carry-over from other donors' samples. Both conserved end residues are part of each CDR3. A D gene is named only where the DNA matches it firmly. Size tells how often a clone was seen (once, few, many) or the class of an expanded clone, and some rows leave it out.

CDR3 | DNA | V | D | J | size
CSASDPTSGGPAGEQYF | TGCAGTGCTAGCGACCCGACTAGCGGGGGGCCGGCGGGCGAGCAGTACTTC | TRBV20-1 | TRBD2 | TRBJ2-7 | few
CASSEQGEETQYF | TGTGCCAGTAGCGAGCAGGGTGAAGAGACCCAGTACTTC | TRBV19 | NA | TRBJ2-5 | few
CASSQAGGASTDTQYF | TGCGCCAGCAGCCAAGCTGGCGGGGCAAGCACAGATACGCAGTATTTT | TRBV4-1 | NA | TRBJ2-3 | many
CASSLAVGRDIEQFF | TGTGCCAGCAGCTTAGCGGTTGGCAGGGATATTGAGCAGTTCTTC | TRBV7-2 | NA | TRBJ2-1 | NA
CASRSPSGGKGETQYF | TGTGCCAGCAGATCGCCTAGCGGGGGGAAGGGAGAGACCCAGTACTTC | TRBV28 | TRBD2 | TRBJ2-5 | NA
CASSQEGLAGVNEQFF | TGTGCCAGCAGCCAAGAGGGACTAGCGGGGGTGAATGAGCAGTTCTTC | TRBV4-2 | TRBD2 | TRBJ2-1 | NA
CASRPGQRSPYGYTF | TGTGCCAGCAGACCGGGACAGCGGAGCCCCTATGGCTACACCTTC | TRBV28 | TRBD1 | TRBJ1-2 | many
CASSYPGGRYGYTF | TGTGCCAGCAGTTACCCCGGCGGACGCTATGGCTACACCTTC | TRBV6-2/TRBV6-3 | NA | TRBJ1-2 | NA
CASSPNRGEGGYTF | TGTGCCAGCAGCCCGAACAGGGGAGAGGGAGGCTACACCTTC | TRBV5-6 | TRBD1 | TRBJ1-2 | NA
CASSKERANTEAFF | TGTGCCAGCAGCAAAGAGAGGGCGAACACTGAAGCTTTCTTT | TRBV7-2 | NA | TRBJ1-1 | many
CASSQTSGGSYEQYF | TGTGCCAGCTCACAAACTAGCGGGGGTTCTTACGAGCAGTACTTC | TRBV18 | TRBD2 | TRBJ2-7 | few
CASSPGTTDYGYTF | TGCGCCAGCAGCCCTGGCACCACAGACTATGGCTACACCTTC | TRBV4-3 | NA | TRBJ1-2 | many
CASSYSPGSKTEAFF | TGTGCCAGCAGTTACAGCCCAGGCTCTAAAACTGAAGCTTTCTTT | TRBV6-5 | NA | TRBJ1-1 | many
CASSNSGSGQPQHF | TGTGCCAGCAGTAACTCAGGGTCTGGTCAGCCCCAGCATTTT | TRBV6-2/TRBV6-3 | NA | TRBJ1-5 | many
CASSPNTDRDFEKLFF | TGTGCCAGCAGCCCGAACACGGACAGGGACTTTGAAAAACTGTTTTTT | TRBV5-5 | TRBD1 | TRBJ1-4 | many
CASSQGASFTDTQYF | TGTGCCAGCAGCCAAGGAGCTAGCTTCACAGATACGCAGTATTTT | TRBV14 | NA | TRBJ2-3 | NA
CASSRPTGSLEAFF | TGTGCCAGCAGCCGCCCCACCGGGTCACTAGAAGCTTTCTTT | TRBV5-6 | NA | TRBJ1-1 | few
CASTITPQGGTEAFF | TGTGCCAGCACCATCACCCCCCAGGGCGGCACTGAAGCTTTCTTT | TRBV6-2/TRBV6-3 | NA | TRBJ1-1 | few
CSVSTSQRQEQYF | TGCAGCGTTTCGACTAGCCAGCGCCAGGAGCAGTACTTC | TRBV29-1 | TRBD2 | TRBJ2-7 | many
CASSLRPSRFVDYEQYF | TGTGCCAGCAGCCTAAGGCCAAGCCGATTTGTCGATTACGAGCAGTACTTC | TRBV5-6 | NA | TRBJ2-7 | few
CASSQPIRDRGHEQFF | TGCGCCAGCAGCCAACCTATCAGGGACAGGGGGCATGAGCAGTTCTTC | TRBV4-1 | TRBD1 | TRBJ2-1 | few
CASSPEDRRLKDTQYF | TGTGCCAGCTCACCGGAAGACAGAAGACTCAAAGATACGCAGTATTTT | TRBV18 | NA | TRBJ2-3 | many
CSVEEGNTIYF | TGCAGCGTTGAGGAAGGAAACACCATATATTTT | TRBV29-1 | NA | TRBJ1-3 | many
CASSLSFGVGYSPLHF | TGTGCCAGCAGTTTATCGTTTGGAGTAGGGTATTCACCCCTCCACTTT | TRBV27 | NA | TRBJ1-6 | few
CASSLTLYQETQYF | TGTGCCAGCAGCCTGACACTGTACCAAGAGACCCAGTACTTC | TRBV5-5 | NA | TRBJ2-5 | few
CASSFTSGATDTQYF | TGTGCCAGCAGTTTCACTAGCGGGGCGACGGATACGCAGTATTTT | TRBV12-3/TRBV12-4 | TRBD2 | TRBJ2-3 | NA
CAISEAVNQPQHF | TGTGCCATCAGTGAGGCAGTTAATCAGCCCCAGCATTTT | TRBV10-3 | NA | TRBJ1-5 | few
CASRAQLVAFF | TGTGCCAGCAGGGCTCAACTCGTGGCTTTCTTT | TRBV2 | NA | TRBJ1-1 | NA
CASIRDSGNTIYF | TGTGCCAGCATCCGGGACTCTGGAAACACCATATATTTT | TRBV2 | NA | TRBJ1-3 | many
CASRLEDRAPYVLTF | TGTGCCAGCAGATTAGAGGACAGGGCTCCTTACGTCCTGACTTTC | TRBV6-4 | TRBD1 | TRBJ2-6 | NA
CASSLARLAFF | TGTGCCAGCAGCTTGGCCAGGTTGGCTTTCTTT | TRBV5-5 | NA | TRBJ1-1 | few
CATSDASAGGRNTQYF | TGTGCCACCAGTGATGCCTCAGCGGGGGGGCGAAATACGCAGTATTTT | TRBV24-1 | TRBD2 | TRBJ2-3 | many
CASSLVGGTAYEQYF | TGTGCCAGCAGTTTGGTGGGAGGGACAGCCTACGAGCAGTACTTC | TRBV28 | NA | TRBJ2-7 | many
CASRPGQGFANVLTF | TGTGCCAGCAGACCCGGACAGGGCTTTGCCAACGTCCTGACTTTC | TRBV6-5 | TRBD1 | TRBJ2-6 | once
CASSRQMNYGYTF | TGTGCCAGCAGTCGACAGATGAACTATGGCTACACCTTC | TRBV6-5 | NA | TRBJ1-2 | NA
CAISGGAGTEAFF | TGTGCCATCAGCGGGGGGGCGGGCACTGAAGCTTTCTTT | TRBV10-3 | NA | TRBJ1-1 | NA
CASSSDGTSGSYNEQFF | TGTGCCAGCAGCTCCGACGGGACTAGCGGTTCCTACAATGAGCAGTTCTTC | TRBV7-2 | TRBD2 | TRBJ2-1 | few
CASSLVAGDIHEQYF | TGCGCCAGCAGCTTGGTAGCGGGGGATATACACGAGCAGTACTTC | TRBV5-1 | TRBD2 | TRBJ2-7 | NA
CSAREGGSEQYF | TGCAGTGCTAGAGAGGGCGGTAGCGAGCAGTACTTC | TRBV20-1 | NA | TRBJ2-7 | many
CASSSTGPAYSNQPQHF | TGTGCTAGCAGCTCGACAGGGCCGGCGTATAGCAATCAGCCCCAGCATTTT | TRBV7-7 | TRBD1 | TRBJ1-5 | many
CSVRTGGDEQFF | TGCAGCGTCCGGACAGGGGGCGATGAGCAGTTCTTC | TRBV29-1 | TRBD1 | TRBJ2-1 | NA
CASSLFSLGVGTEAFF | TGTGCCAGCAGCTTATTTTCCTTGGGGGTAGGAACTGAAGCTTTCTTT | TRBV7-3 | NA | TRBJ1-1 | few
CASSQDMAERNQPQHF | TGCGCCAGCAGCCAAGATATGGCAGAGCGGAATCAGCCCCAGCATTTT | TRBV4-3 | NA | TRBJ1-5 | many
CASSYSGPGADYGYTF | TGTGCCAGCAGTTATTCGGGGCCGGGGGCGGACTATGGCTACACCTTC | TRBV6-9 | NA | TRBJ1-2 | many
CASSRPQSRTEAFF | TGTGCCAGCAGTCGGCCCCAGTCGAGAACTGAAGCTTTCTTT | TRBV12-3/TRBV12-4 | NA | TRBJ1-1 | NA
CASSFVGYNEQFF | TGTGCCAGCAGTTTCGTCGGATACAATGAGCAGTTCTTC | TRBV12-3/TRBV12-4 | NA | TRBJ2-1 | many
CATLGQGAKGSYNEQFF | TGTGCCACCCTGGGACAGGGGGCTAAGGGCTCCTACAATGAGCAGTTCTTC | TRBV28 | TRBD1 | TRBJ2-1 | many
CASSLEGGGLRTEAFF | TGTGCCAGCAGCTTAGAAGGGGGAGGGTTACGTACTGAAGCTTTCTTT | TRBV11-2 | NA | TRBJ1-1 | NA
CASSLALEGIYEQYF | TGTGCCAGCAGCTTAGCGCTAGAGGGAATCTACGAGCAGTACTTC | TRBV7-2 | NA | TRBJ2-7 | many
CASSPLSGAQETQYF | TGTGCCAGCAGCCCACTTAGCGGGGCTCAAGAGACCCAGTACTTC | TRBV6-2/TRBV6-3 | TRBD2 | TRBJ2-5 | many
CASSSTGTGGEQYF | TGTGCCAGCAGTTCCACCGGGACAGGCGGCGAGCAGTACTTC | TRBV12-3/TRBV12-4 | TRBD1 | TRBJ2-7 | few
CASSYAADRTNEKLFF | TGTGCCAGCAGTTACGCGGCAGACCGCACTAATGAAAAACTGTTTTTT | TRBV6-5 | NA | TRBJ1-4 | NA
CASSLEPAAWDQPQHF | TGTGCCAGCAGCCTGGAACCGGCAGCGTGGGATCAGCCCCAGCATTTT | TRBV5-8 | NA | TRBJ1-5 | few